This is a list of T cell receptor beta chains from one sample in a study of response to subunit inactivated influenza vaccine. A single record per CDR3 protein comes from TCRdb applying MiXCR to the RT-PCR reads. The sample has around 650,000 distinct CDR3 sequences, around 14% seen once. The source material was PBMCs from blood, sampled approximately 12 days after vaccination. These receptors all come from a man aged 45-65 years who received an inactivated influenza vaccine. Each CDR3 is given with its conserved first and last residue. D genes are given only for firm matches. A clone size is listed for some rows: how often the clone was seen (once, few, many), or a class if it is expanded.

TRBV20-1	NA	few	TRBJ1-3	TGCAGTGCTAGAACGACCACCTTCTCTGGAAACACCATATATTTT	CSARTTTFSGNTIYF
TRBV28	NA	NA	TRBJ2-5	TGTGCCAGCAGTCCAGGACACCAAGAGACCCAGTACTTC	CASSPGHQETQYF
TRBV20-1	NA	NA	TRBJ2-5	TGCAGTGCTACCCGAGGCAGCCTGTTGGAGACCCAGTACTTC	CSATRGSLLETQYF
TRBV7-8	TRBD2	few	TRBJ2-3	TGTGCCAGCAGCCCAGCGGGGTTCACAGATACGCAGTATTTT	CASSPAGFTDTQYF
TRBV5-5	TRBD1	NA	TRBJ2-7	TGTGCCAGCAGTCACGACAGGGGGGCGTCCTACGAGCAGTACTTC	CASSHDRGASYEQYF
TRBV12-3/TRBV12-4	NA	NA	TRBJ1-2	TGTGCCAGCAGTTTCGACAGCTTAAACTATGGCTACACCTTC	CASSFDSLNYGYTF
TRBV7-9	NA	NA	TRBJ2-1	TGTGCCAGCAGCTTCAAATATAATGAGCAGTTCTTC	CASSFKYNEQFF
TRBV7-6	TRBD1	many	TRBJ2-1	TGTGCCAGCAGTCGGGAACAGGGGGCCGGATTCTACAATGAGCAGTTCTTC	CASSREQGAGFYNEQFF
TRBV10-3	NA	NA	TRBJ2-2	TGTGCCATCGGGCTGGACAGGAGGGAGTCTGTGAACACCGGGGAGCTGTTTTTT	CAIGLDRRESVNTGELFF
TRBV6-5	TRBD2	NA	TRBJ2-3	TGTGCCAGCAGTTTGGTAGCCTGGGCGGGAGGGAGCACAGATACGCAGTATTTT	CASSLVAWAGGSTDTQYF
TRBV5-1	NA	few	TRBJ1-1	TGCGCCAGCCTCCGGGACCCCCGAAAGGGCACTGAAGCTTTCTTT	CASLRDPRKGTEAFF
TRBV9	NA	many	TRBJ2-6	TGTGCCAGCAGCGTAGCCGTTGAGCGAGGGGCCAACGTCCTGACTTTC	CASSVAVERGANVLTF
TRBV20-1	NA	NA	TRBJ1-5	TGCAGTGCTAGCGCACCCAATCAGCCCCAGCATTTT	CSASAPNQPQHF
TRBV6-2/TRBV6-3	NA	NA	TRBJ2-7	TGTGCCAGCAAAGAAGCACCACGGCACTACGAGCAGTACTTC	CASKEAPRHYEQYF
TRBV5-1	NA	many	TRBJ1-2	TGCGCCAGCAGCTTGGACTTCATTAACTATGGCTACACCTTC	CASSLDFINYGYTF
TRBV30	NA	NA	TRBJ1-2	TGTGCCTGGACCGGAAACTATGGCTACACCTTC	CAWTGNYGYTF
TRBV29-1	NA	NA	TRBJ2-7	TGCAGCGTGGGGGATGGCAGCGCCTACGAGCAGTACTTC	CSVGDGSAYEQYF
TRBV18	NA	few	TRBJ2-3	TGTGCCAGCTCACCAGACTTGACTAGCACAGATACGCAGTATTTT	CASSPDLTSTDTQYF
TRBV20-1	NA	many	TRBJ1-5	TGCAGTGCTAGGACACCGAGGGATCAGCCCCAGCATTTT	CSARTPRDQPQHF
TRBV13	NA	few	TRBJ2-7	TGTGCCAGCAGGGCCCGGGGCTCCTCCTACGAGCAGTACTTC	CASRARGSSYEQYF
TRBV5-6	NA	NA	TRBJ2-7	TGTGCCAGCAGCTTGGCCGGAGGGGGGGGCTACGAGCAGTACTTC	CASSLAGGGGYEQYF
TRBV25-1	NA	few	TRBJ1-2	TGTGCCAGCAGTGAGGCAGGGTCATATGGCTACACCTTC	CASSEAGSYGYTF
TRBV10-1	NA	few	TRBJ1-1	TGCGCCAGCAGTGAGACATCCGACAGGGAAGCTTTCTTT	CASSETSDREAFF
TRBV24-1	TRBD1	NA	TRBJ2-1	TGTGCCACCAGTGACCGCATATGGGACAGATCCTACAATGAGCAGTTCTTC	CATSDRIWDRSYNEQFF
TRBV27	TRBD2	NA	TRBJ2-2	TGTGCCAGCAGTCCTCCCGGACTAGCGGGGGGGGCCGGGGAGCTGTTTTTT	CASSPPGLAGGAGELFF
TRBV6-5	NA	NA	TRBJ2-1	TGTGCCAGCAGTTACTTAACGAGGGTTGCCTCATCTAATGAGCAGTTCTTC	CASSYLTRVASSNEQFF
TRBV29-1	TRBD1	many	TRBJ2-7	TGCAGCGTTGAAGATCTTGGACAGGGGAATTCCGAGCAGTACTTC	CSVEDLGQGNSEQYF
TRBV5-1	TRBD1	NA	TRBJ2-2	TGCGCCAGCAGCCGAGCAGGGGGACGGCCCGGGGAGCTGTTTTTT	CASSRAGGRPGELFF
TRBV4-3	NA	NA	TRBJ1-6	TGCGCCAGCAGCCAAGATCTCTTGAGGTGGGCAGATGGTAGTTCACCCCTCCACTTT	CASSQDLLRWADGSSPLHF
TRBV10-3	NA	few	TRBJ2-5	TGTGCCATCAGACAGGGCGAAGAGACCCAGTACTTC	CAIRQGEETQYF
TRBV7-2	NA	many	TRBJ1-2	TGTGCCAGCAGCATCACTAGGCTCACCTATGGCTACACCTTC	CASSITRLTYGYTF
TRBV3-1	NA	NA	TRBJ2-7	TGTGCCAGCAGCCAAGGAGGCGGGCAGTACTTC	CASSQGGGQYF
TRBV5-1	NA	few	TRBJ1-2	TGCGCCAGCAGCTTGGATTCCGCCCGATACTATGGCTACACCTTC	CASSLDSARYYGYTF
TRBV20-1	NA	NA	TRBJ2-5	TGCAGTGCTAGTGCCCAACTGAACCAAGAGACCCAGTACTTC	CSASAQLNQETQYF
TRBV27	NA	few	TRBJ2-5	TGTGCCAGCAGTTTCTCCACAGGATTCCAAGAGACCCAGTACTTC	CASSFSTGFQETQYF
TRBV7-9	NA	many	TRBJ2-1	TGTGCCAGCAGCTATGACTTGACAAACTCCTACAATGAGCAGTTCTTC	CASSYDLTNSYNEQFF
TRBV28	NA	few	TRBJ2-7	TGTGCCAGCATCCAGGGTGGGAGGATCTACGAGCAGTACTTC	CASIQGGRIYEQYF
TRBV6-1	NA	NA	TRBJ2-2	TGTGCCAGCAGATTTTCTTTGGGCCAGGGACACACCGGGGAGCTGTTTTTT	CASRFSLGQGHTGELFF
TRBV12-3/TRBV12-4	TRBD2	NA	TRBJ2-5	TGTGCCAGCAGTTCAGGGACTAGGGCCGGGACCCAGTACTTC	CASSSGTRAGTQYF
TRBV6-2/TRBV6-3	TRBD2	many	TRBJ2-5	TGTGCCAGCAGTTACTCCCTCGGACTAGCGGAAGAGACCCAGTACTTC	CASSYSLGLAEETQYF
TRBV11-2	NA	NA	TRBJ1-3	TGTGCCAGCAGCTTAACGACAGGCGCCGGAAACACCATATATTTT	CASSLTTGAGNTIYF
TRBV7-2	NA	NA	TRBJ2-1	TGTGCCAGCAGCCCAGGTATAGCGGCCAGCCATGAGCAGTTCTTC	CASSPGIAASHEQFF
TRBV12-3/TRBV12-4	NA	once	TRBJ2-3	TGTGCCAGCAGTCAGAGACTAGGCGACACAGATACGCAGTATTTT	CASSQRLGDTDTQYF
TRBV12-3/TRBV12-4	NA	many	TRBJ1-2	TGTGCCAGCAGTTCACAGGTTATTGGCTACACCTTC	CASSSQVIGYTF
TRBV5-1	NA	few	TRBJ1-1	TGCGCCAGCAGCTTGCGGGGGGCGGCCACTGAAGCTTTCTTT	CASSLRGAATEAFF
TRBV5-1	TRBD1	NA	TRBJ1-2	TGCGCCAGCAGCCCGCAAGGGACAGGGGGCTCCTATGGCTACACCTTC	CASSPQGTGGSYGYTF
TRBV5-6	TRBD2	NA	TRBJ2-5	TGTGCCAGCAGCTCCCCCGGGACTATGGGCGGCCAGGAGACCCAGTACTTC	CASSSPGTMGGQETQYF
TRBV5-6	NA	NA	TRBJ1-3	TGTGCCAGCAGCTTGGAGGGGATCTCTGGAAACACCATATATTTT	CASSLEGISGNTIYF
TRBV18	NA	many	TRBJ2-1	TGTGCCAGCTCACCATATCGGGACTCCTACAATGAGCAGTTCTTC	CASSPYRDSYNEQFF
TRBV4-3	NA	NA	TRBJ1-4	TGCGCCAGCAGCCAAGATTGGGGGAGGGGTGAAAAACTGTTTTTT	CASSQDWGRGEKLFF
TRBV11-2	NA	few	TRBJ1-3	TGTGCCAGCAGCTTGTCCCAGGGCTCTGGAAACACCATATATTTT	CASSLSQGSGNTIYF
TRBV5-1	TRBD1	few	TRBJ1-1	TGCGCCAGCAGCTTGGCCTCCGGGACAGGGAGCACTGAAGCTTTCTTT	CASSLASGTGSTEAFF
TRBV10-3	NA	few	TRBJ2-1	TGTGCCATCAGTGAGGAGAAGGGGAGGATCGGCTCCTACAATGAGCAGTTCTTC	CAISEEKGRIGSYNEQFF
TRBV18	TRBD1	NA	TRBJ1-2	TGTGCCAGCTCACGAACAGGGGCGCGGGGCTACACCTTC	CASSRTGARGYTF